The source of this T cell receptor beta chain is a study of T cell repertoires in cytomegalovirus infection. Looking at the study overall: In public TCR beta signatures, there were indications of both CMV infection and matching HLA type. Notes on the study in general: HLA-C-restricted, CMV-specific TCR beta clonotypes were dominant ex vivo. Individuals carrying CMV plus the relevant HLA were identified by cumulative frequency of public TCR beta families.

TCRdb recomputed calls from the reads with MiXCR, one row per CDR3 protein. The sample contains roughly 600,000 distinct CDR3 sequences, approximately 24% of which appear only once. To note about this clonotype: The antigen is undetermined.

Per the germline V gene, CDR1 is DFQATT and CDR2 is SNEGSKA (reference sequence). This CDR3 contains 19 residues. V lost 4 bases to trimming and J lost 0 bases; unmatched junction nucleotides: 14. The chain joins TRBV20-1 to TRBJ2-3; 12 bases align to TRBD2. The sample was CD8+ T cells from PBMCs. This receptor was identified in a human donor in good health (CMV status not recorded). Some clones in this sample may be carry-over from other donors' samples. In DNA form, the CDR3 reads TGCAGTGCTATCTCGCGAGGCATCCTAGCGGGGGGGAGCACAGATACGCAGTATTTT. Amino acids: CSAISRGILAGGSTDTQYF.